This TCR beta chain comes out of a study of cytomegalovirus exposure and HLA in healthy donors. General study findings and limits: With later analysis, a missense DCLRE1C variant became linked to TCR beta V- and J-gene trimming. Rarity characterized most TCR sequences, yet some public TCRs appeared in many donors.

Note on this clone: The antigen is unknown.

V was pared by 2 bases and J by 6 bases, with 9 bases of the junction left unmatched. The length of the CDR3 is 15 residues. Germline loops: CDR1 MNHEY, CDR2 SVGAGI. PCR amplification relied on 60 Vbeta primers (plus 13 Jbeta primers). In the authors' workflow: In a later analysis, of approximately 81 million unique beta chains, some 10 million appeared in at least two donors. Repertoires were generated with immunoSEQ multiplex PCR, while TCRdb's copy carries only in-frame clones and drops some. Clone size and the V and J calls come from that table; the DNA yielded D and trimming. This sample has hundreds of thousands of clones, with approximately 70% found just once. Healthy bone marrow donors made up the cohort.

The V call is TRBV6-5, the J call TRBJ1-2, with 7 bases fitting TRBD1. The source is a man in his forties or fifties in good health and CMV-seropositive. Sequences were obtained from PBMCs. The CDR3 protein is CASSYLDRRFHGYTF. CDR3 nucleotide sequence: TGTGCCAGCAGTTACCTGGACAGGAGGTTCCATGGCTACACCTTC.